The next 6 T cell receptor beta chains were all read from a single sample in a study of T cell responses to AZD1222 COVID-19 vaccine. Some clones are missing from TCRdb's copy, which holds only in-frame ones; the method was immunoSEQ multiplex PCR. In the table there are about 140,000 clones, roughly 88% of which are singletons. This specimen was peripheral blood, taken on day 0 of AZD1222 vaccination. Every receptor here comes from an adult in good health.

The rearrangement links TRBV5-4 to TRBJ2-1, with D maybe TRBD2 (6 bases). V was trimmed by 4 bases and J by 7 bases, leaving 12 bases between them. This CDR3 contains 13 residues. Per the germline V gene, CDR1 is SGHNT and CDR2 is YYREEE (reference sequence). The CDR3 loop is CASSGRRVNEQFF. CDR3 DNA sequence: TGTGCCAGCAGCGGGAGGCGAGTGAATGAGCAGTTCTTC.

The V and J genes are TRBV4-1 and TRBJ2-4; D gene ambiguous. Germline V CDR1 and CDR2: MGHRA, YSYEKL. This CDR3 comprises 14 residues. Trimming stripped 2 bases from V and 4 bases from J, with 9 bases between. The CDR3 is CASSQPLVKNIQYF. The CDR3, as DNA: TGCGCCAGCAGCCAACCACTGGTTAAAAACATTCAGTACTTC.

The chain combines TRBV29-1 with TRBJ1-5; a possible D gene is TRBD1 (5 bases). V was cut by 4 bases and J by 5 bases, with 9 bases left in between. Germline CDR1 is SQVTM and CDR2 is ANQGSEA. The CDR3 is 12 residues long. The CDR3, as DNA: TGCAGCGTTGGGGACGAGGATCAGCCCCAGCATTTT. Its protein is CSVGDEDQPQHF.

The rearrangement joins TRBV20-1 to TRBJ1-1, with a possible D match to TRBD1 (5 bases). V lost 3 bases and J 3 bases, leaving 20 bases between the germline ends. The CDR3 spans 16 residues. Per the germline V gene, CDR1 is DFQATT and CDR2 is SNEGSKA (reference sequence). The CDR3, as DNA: TGCAGTGCTAGTGGTAGACAGAAACTAACCTACACTGAAGCTTTCTTT. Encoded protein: CSASGRQKLTYTEAFF.

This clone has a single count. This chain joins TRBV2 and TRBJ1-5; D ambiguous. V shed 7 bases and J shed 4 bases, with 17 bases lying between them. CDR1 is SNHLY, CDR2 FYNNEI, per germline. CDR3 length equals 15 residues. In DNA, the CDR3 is TGTGCCAGCACAAGGGAGGGAGGCACTAATCAGCCCCAGCATTTT. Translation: CASTREGGTNQPQHF.

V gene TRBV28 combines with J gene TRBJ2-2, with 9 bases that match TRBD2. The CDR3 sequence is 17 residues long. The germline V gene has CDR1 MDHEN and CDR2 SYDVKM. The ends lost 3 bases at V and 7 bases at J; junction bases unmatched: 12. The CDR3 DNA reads TGTGCCAGCAGTTTTCGACGCTCCGGGACTAGCATCGGGGAGCTGTTTTTT. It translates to CASSFRRSGTSIGELFF.